This T cell receptor beta chain was recorded in a study of cytomegalovirus exposure and HLA in healthy donors. At sampling all donors were nominally healthy, likely with unrecorded immune exposures. General observations from the study: More clonal expansion characterized HLA-associated TCR beta chains than equally common others in a later analysis. Among TCR beta chains, those listed as cytomegalovirus-associated numbered around 160.

PCR used 60 Vbeta primers and 13 Jbeta primers. Only in-frame clones appear in the TCRdb table, and some are missing; sequencing was by immunoSEQ multiplex PCR. The sample lists roughly 180,000 clones, roughly 78% occurring once. As for this clone: Antigen unknown.

This CDR3 spans 14 amino acids. Trimming removed 4 bases from V and 1 base from J, with 11 bases in between. The chain joins TRBV5-3 to TRBJ1-2; D unclear. TRBV5-3 is recorded as an ORF, its role being uncertain. The specimen was PBMCs. This clonotype was sampled from a woman aged 50 to 60 in good health and CMV-seropositive. The CDR3 here is CARSPGADNYGYTF. For the CDR3, the DNA is TGTGCCAGAAGCCCGGGAGCGGATAACTATGGCTACACCTTC.